Each of the 24 T cell receptor beta chains below was sequenced from the same sample in a study of blood T cells in healthy people across ages. A second PCR of about 7 to 12 cycles used a sample-barcoded 5' primer and a J-beta primer mix. Using its own MiXCR run on the 5' RACE reads, TCRdb lists one record per CDR3 protein. The table records about 1.5 million distinct CDR3 sequences, approximately 43% of them present only once. Sequencing was performed on blood. These receptors all come from a woman aged 18-29 years in good health.

This clonotype was observed many times. The chain recombines TRBV20-1 with TRBJ1-4, with D maybe TRBD1 (5 bases). V dropped 8 bases and J dropped 6 bases, with 13 bases sitting between them. This CDR3 comprises 12 residues. Germline loops: CDR1 DFQATT, CDR2 SNEGSKA (reference sequence). The CDR3 DNA is TGCAGTTACAGCGTGGGGCATGAAAAACTGTTTTTT. The encoded protein is CSYSVGHEKLFF.

The chain has TRBV20-1 and TRBJ1-1; possible D gene TRBD1, 5 bases. Trimming stripped 3 bases from V and 5 bases from J, with 13 bases between. The germline V gene encodes CDR1 DFQATT and CDR2 SNEGSKA (reference sequence). The CDR3 has 13 residues. The chain's CDR3 is CSARVREVTEAFF. CDR3 DNA sequence: TGCAGTGCTAGGGTCAGGGAGGTAACTGAAGCTTTCTTT.

This sequence joins TRBV14 and TRBJ1-2; D call uncertain. The CDR3 contains 14 residues. Per germline, CDR1 SGHDN and CDR2 FVKESK. The germline V and J ends were trimmed by 1 base and 4 bases, with 10 bases remaining between them. CDR3: CASSQGVSIYGYTF. Here the CDR3 DNA reads TGTGCCAGCAGCCAAGGAGTCAGCATCTATGGCTACACCTTC.

The V and J genes are TRBV6-6 and TRBJ2-2; D perhaps matches TRBD1 (6 bases). The germline V gene encodes CDR1 MNHNY and CDR2 SVGAGI (reference sequence). This CDR3 has 16 residues. Trimming took 2 bases from V and 5 from J, leaving 15 bases between them. CDR3 amino acids: CASSYTGTRITGELFF. CDR3 nucleotide sequence: TGTGCCAGCAGTTACACGGGGACACGAATAACCGGGGAGCTGTTTTTT.

The chain employs TRBV28 and TRBJ1-5; D is unclear. Per germline, CDR1 MDHEN and CDR2 SYDVKM. This CDR3 contains 11 residues. V lost 5 bases and J 9 bases, leaving 8 bases between the germline ends. In DNA, the CDR3 is TGTGCCAGCAGTGCCCGGAGGCCCCAGCATTTT. Its translation is CASSARRPQHF. Full variable domain (remainder filled in from reference TRBV28 and TRBJ1-5): DVKVTQSSRYLVKRTGEKVFLECVQDMDHENMFWYRQDPGLGLRLIYFSYDVKMKEKGDIPEGYSVSREKKERFSLILESASTNQTSMYLCASSARRPQHFGDGTRLSIL.

This clonotype has just a few counts. The chain has TRBV12-3 or TRBV12-4 and TRBJ2-4; 10 nucleotides match TRBD2. Trimming removed 4 bases from V and 8 bases from J; junction bases left unmatched: 8. This CDR3 contains 15 residues. CDR3 in DNA: TGTGCCAGCAGTTATGCGACTAGCGGGCCTGACATTCAGTACTTC. This encodes CASSYATSGPDIQYF.

The chain recombines TRBV29-1 with TRBJ2-7; D gene unclear. Between the trimmed V and J ends, which lost 7 bases and 7 bases, there was a span of 20 bases. The germline gives CDR1 SQVTM, CDR2 ANQGSEA. The CDR3 contains 13 residues. The CDR3 sequence: CSAQPVAGNEQYF. DNA for the CDR3: TGCAGCGCCCAACCAGTCGCTGGGAATGAGCAGTACTTC.

This clonotype was counted only a few times. The CDR3 protein is CASSLAPASSYEQYF. Written as DNA, the CDR3 is TGTGCCAGCAGCTTAGCCCCGGCGAGCTCCTACGAGCAGTACTTC. This sequence joins TRBV11-1 and TRBJ2-7; D is unresolved. The CDR3 is made up of 15 amino acids. Germline loops: CDR1 SGHAT, CDR2 FQDESV (reference sequence). V lost 0 bases and J 0 bases, leaving 9 bases between the germline ends.

For the CDR3, the DNA is TGCGCCAGCAGTGATGGGTCAGGGAATAATTCACCCCTCCACTTT. Its translation: CASSDGSGNNSPLHF. The chain combines TRBV10-1 with TRBJ1-6, with a tentative D call TRBD1 (5 bases). V was clipped by 3 bases and J by 5 bases, with 11 bases between them. CDR1 WNHNN and CDR2 SYGVQD come from the germline V gene (reference sequence). The CDR3 length is 15 residues.

The chain combines TRBV4-3 with TRBJ2-1, with D hard to call. With 4 bases removed from V and 8 bases from J, the gap between germline ends came to 12 bases. The CDR3 is 13 amino acids. The germline V gene has CDR1 LGHNA and CDR2 YSLEER. In nucleotides, the CDR3 is TGCGCCAGCAGCCTTACGGCGAGCCATGAGCAGTTCTTC. Amino acid sequence: CASSLTASHEQFF.

This clonotype was counted a few times. The rearrangement uses TRBV6-5 and TRBJ1-6; no firm D call. The germline CDR1 and CDR2 sequences are MNHEY and SVGAGI. Trimming took 2 bases from V and 10 from J, leaving 12 bases between them. The CDR3 has 14 amino acids. The CDR3: CASSYEGRRSPLHF. In DNA, the CDR3 is TGTGCCAGCAGTTACGAGGGTAGGAGATCACCCCTCCACTTT.

This clonotype occurred a few times. This chain links TRBV12-3 or TRBV12-4 with TRBJ1-1; D is unclear. This CDR3 has 14 residues. Between the trimmed V and J ends, which lost 3 bases and 3 bases, there was a span of 11 bases. For the CDR3, the DNA is TGTGCCAGCAGTTTCACGTGGTCGGACACTGAAGCTTTCTTT. Translating it yields CASSFTWSDTEAFF.

This clonotype was seen more than once but under ten times. The gene calls are TRBV11-1 and TRBJ1-2; maybe TRBD1 (5 bases). The CDR3 has 12 amino acids. Between the trimmed V and J ends, which lost 5 bases and 8 bases, there was a span of 12 bases. The germline CDR1 and CDR2 sequences are SGHAT and FQDESV (reference sequence). The CDR3 here is CASSEGPLGYTF. The CDR3 DNA reads as TGTGCCAGCAGCGAGGGACCTTTGGGCTACACCTTC.

V and J are TRBV2 and TRBJ2-1; possible D gene TRBD2, 6 bases. Trimming left V 6 bases short and J 6 bases short, with 15 bases between. The CDR3 sequence is 14 residues long. In germline, CDR1 is SNHLY, CDR2 FYNNEI. The CDR3 sequence: CASSAGWGGNEQFF. The CDR3 coding sequence is TGTGCCAGCAGCGCCGGATGGGGAGGCAATGAGCAGTTCTTC.

The sample holds one count of this clonotype. The chain uses TRBV7-2 and TRBJ2-1; 9 bases match TRBD1. With V trimmed by 5 bases and J by 8 bases, 13 bases remained unmatched. The CDR3 runs to 16 residues. CDR1 is SGHTA, CDR2 FQGNSA, per germline. CDR3 amino acids: CASSRRDRAMSHEQFF. The CDR3 coding sequence is TGTGCCAGCAGCCGACGGGACAGGGCGATGAGTCATGAGCAGTTCTTC.

At least ten counts were recorded for this clonotype. This sequence joins TRBV12-3 or TRBV12-4 and TRBJ2-3; D might be TRBD1 (6 bases). Trimming removed 5 bases at V and 0 bases at J, with 12 bases between. This CDR3 contains 15 residues. CDR3 DNA sequence: TGTGCCAGCAGTCCCACAGGGTTTAGCACAGATACGCAGTATTTT. It yields the protein CASSPTGFSTDTQYF.

J is TRBJ2-1 and V is TRBV5-1, with D uncertain. Trimming took 2 bases from V and 8 from J, leaving 14 bases between them. Germline CDR1 is SGHRS and CDR2 is YFSETQ. This CDR3 is 14 amino acids long. This CDR3 reads CASSLTTFGDEQFF. CDR3 sequence (DNA): TGCGCCAGCAGCTTAACCACTTTCGGCGATGAGCAGTTCTTC.

This clonotype has a handful of counts. The chain has TRBV20-1 and TRBJ1-5; no clear D gene. CDR3 size: 14 residues. Per germline, CDR1 DFQATT and CDR2 SNEGSKA (reference sequence). V lost 3 bases, J lost 2 bases, and 11 bases lay in between. The CDR3 is CSARRAVGNQPQHF. CDR3 in DNA: TGCAGTGCTAGGAGGGCTGTAGGCAATCAGCCCCAGCATTTT.

J is TRBJ1-5 and V is TRBV15; D is unclear. Germline V gene lookup returns CDR1 LNHNV and CDR2 YYDKDF (reference sequence). The CDR3 covers 13 residues. V was clipped by 8 bases and J by 3 bases, with 11 bases between them. This CDR3 is CATSPDYNQPQHF. As DNA, the CDR3 is TGTGCCACCTCTCCGGATTACAATCAGCCCCAGCATTTT.

The chain uses TRBV18 and TRBJ2-7; 9 nucleotides align to TRBD1. V was pared by 8 bases and J by 4 bases, with 6 bases of the junction left unmatched. The CDR3 contains 13 residues. Germline CDR1 is KGHSH and CDR2 is LQKENI. The DNA of the CDR3 is TGTGCCAGCGCATCGACAGGGGGGTACGAGCAGTACTTC. Encoded protein: CASASTGGYEQYF.

The chain carries TRBV2 and TRBJ1-1; D is unclear. There are 12 residues in the CDR3. V was shortened by 4 bases and J by 10 bases, with 13 bases between the two germline ends. Germline V gene sequence: CDR1 SNHLY, CDR2 FYNNEI. The DNA for the CDR3 is TGTGCCAGCAGTGTTAACAGCTGGGGAGCTTTCTTT. This sequence encodes CASSVNSWGAFF.

The chain's CDR3 is CASSPVLITGGGYNEQYF. In DNA, the CDR3 is TGTGCCAGCTCACCAGTTCTAATAACAGGGGGCGGCTACAATGAGCAGTACTTC. The gene calls are TRBV18 and TRBJ2-7, with 9 bases matching TRBD1. CDR1 is KGHSH and CDR2 is LQKENI in the germline V gene. Trimming at V came to 2 bases and at J to 7 bases, leaving 18 bases not matched to a gene. The CDR3 runs to 18 residues. The full variable domain, completed using reference TRBV18 and TRBJ2-7, is NAGVMQNPRHLVRRRGQEARLRCSPMKGHSHVYWYRQLPEEGLKFMVYLQKENIIDESGMPKERFSAEFPKEGPSILRIQQVVRGDSAAYFCASSPVLITGGGYNEQYFGPGTRLTVT.

This clonotype was observed a handful of times. The chain carries TRBV6-5 and TRBJ2-2; TRBD2 aligns across 11 bases. This CDR3 region has 16 residues. Losses at the gene ends were 8 bases for V and 1 base for J; bases not matched to a gene: 6. Germline V CDR1 and CDR2: MNHEY, SVGAGI. DNA of the CDR3: TGTGCCAGCGGGGGACTAGCGGCCCAGAACACCGGGGAGCTGTTTTTT. This sequence encodes CASGGLAAQNTGELFF.

The chain is built from TRBV18 and TRBJ2-1, with TRBD2 matching 9 bases. Per germline, CDR1 KGHSH and CDR2 LQKENI. V trimming: 0 bases; J trimming: 7 bases; junction bases outside the gene matches: 4. This CDR3 has 15 residues. CDR3 residues: CASSPPSGRTNEQFF. The CDR3 coding sequence is TGTGCCAGCTCACCACCAAGCGGGAGGACGAATGAGCAGTTCTTC.